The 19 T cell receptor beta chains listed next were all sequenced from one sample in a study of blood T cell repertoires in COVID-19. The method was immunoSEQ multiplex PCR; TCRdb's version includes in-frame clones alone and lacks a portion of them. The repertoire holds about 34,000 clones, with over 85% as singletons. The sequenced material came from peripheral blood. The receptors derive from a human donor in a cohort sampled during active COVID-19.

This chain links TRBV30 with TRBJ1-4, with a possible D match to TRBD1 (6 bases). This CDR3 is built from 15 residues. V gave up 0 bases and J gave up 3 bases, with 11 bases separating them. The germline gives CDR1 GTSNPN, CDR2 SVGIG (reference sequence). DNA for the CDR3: TGTGCCTGGAGTGTTCCACAGGGTGCTAATGAAAAACTGTTTTTT. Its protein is CAWSVPQGANEKLFF.

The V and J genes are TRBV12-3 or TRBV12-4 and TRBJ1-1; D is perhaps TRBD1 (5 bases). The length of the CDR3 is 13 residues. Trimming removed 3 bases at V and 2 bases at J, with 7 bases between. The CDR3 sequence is CASSFDSNTEAFF. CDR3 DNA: TGTGCCAGCAGTTTTGACAGCAACACTGAAGCTTTCTTT.

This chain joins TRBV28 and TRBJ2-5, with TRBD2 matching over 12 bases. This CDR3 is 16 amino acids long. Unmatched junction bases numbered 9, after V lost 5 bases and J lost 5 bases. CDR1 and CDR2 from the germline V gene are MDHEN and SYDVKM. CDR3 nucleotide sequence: TGTGCCAGCAGTCCCGGCCCTGGACTAGCGGGGGAGACCCAGTACTTC. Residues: CASSPGPGLAGETQYF.

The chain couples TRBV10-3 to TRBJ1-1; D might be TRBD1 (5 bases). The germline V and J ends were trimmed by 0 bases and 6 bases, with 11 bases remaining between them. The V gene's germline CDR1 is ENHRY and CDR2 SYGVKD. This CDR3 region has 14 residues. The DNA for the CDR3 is TGTGCCATCAGTGAGTCAGCGGGGGACCCTGAAGCTTTCTTT. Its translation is CAISESAGDPEAFF.

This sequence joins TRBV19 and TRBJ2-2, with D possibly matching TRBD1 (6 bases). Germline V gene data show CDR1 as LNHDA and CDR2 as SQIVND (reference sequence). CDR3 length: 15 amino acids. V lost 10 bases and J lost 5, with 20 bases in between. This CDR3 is CATNLRGQPTGELFF. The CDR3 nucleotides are TGTGCCACCAATCTCCGGGGACAACCTACCGGGGAGCTGTTTTTT.

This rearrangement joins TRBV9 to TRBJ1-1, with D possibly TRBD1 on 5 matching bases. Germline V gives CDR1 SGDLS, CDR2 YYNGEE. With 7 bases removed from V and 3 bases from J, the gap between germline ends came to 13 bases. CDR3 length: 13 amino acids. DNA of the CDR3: TGTGCCAGCGGACGGGGAGGGGACACTGAAGCTTTCTTT. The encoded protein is CASGRGGDTEAFF.

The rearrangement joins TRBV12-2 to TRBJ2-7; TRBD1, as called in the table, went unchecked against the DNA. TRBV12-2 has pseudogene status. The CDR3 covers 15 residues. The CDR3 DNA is TGTGCAAGTCGCTTAGCGCCGGACACCCTCTACGAGCAGTACTTC. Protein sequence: CASRLAPDTLYEQYF.

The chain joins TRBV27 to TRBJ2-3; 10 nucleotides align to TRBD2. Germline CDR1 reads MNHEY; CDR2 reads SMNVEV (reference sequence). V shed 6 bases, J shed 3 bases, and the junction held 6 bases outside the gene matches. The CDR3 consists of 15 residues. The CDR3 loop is CASRIPGLATDTQYF. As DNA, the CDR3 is TGTGCCAGCAGGATACCGGGACTAGCGACAGATACGCAGTATTTT.

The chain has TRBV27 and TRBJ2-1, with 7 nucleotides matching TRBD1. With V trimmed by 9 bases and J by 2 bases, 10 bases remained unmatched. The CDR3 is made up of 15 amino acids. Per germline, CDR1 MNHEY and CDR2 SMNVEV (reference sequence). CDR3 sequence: CARYARQGTYNEQFF. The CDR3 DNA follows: TGTGCCAGGTATGCACGACAGGGTACCTACAATGAGCAGTTCTTC.

The CDR3 loop reads CASGLVQGALDTQYF. CDR3 sequence (DNA): TGTGCTAGTGGTTTGGTACAGGGAGCGCTAGATACGCAGTATTTT. V usage is TRBV12-5 and J usage is TRBJ2-3; D is perhaps TRBD1 (6 bases). The germline CDR1 and CDR2 sequences are LGHNT and FRNRAP. The CDR3 has 15 residues. With 0 bases removed from V and 5 bases from J, the gap between germline ends came to 12 bases.

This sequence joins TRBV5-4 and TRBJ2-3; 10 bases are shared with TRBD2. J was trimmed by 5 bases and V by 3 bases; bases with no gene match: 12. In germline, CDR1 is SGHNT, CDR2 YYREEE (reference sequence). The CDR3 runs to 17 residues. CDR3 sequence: CASSSLLAGFYRDTQYF. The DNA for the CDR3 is TGTGCCAGCAGCTCCTTACTAGCGGGGTTCTACAGAGATACGCAGTATTTT. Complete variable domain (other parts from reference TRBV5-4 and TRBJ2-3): ETGVTQSPTHLIKTRGQQVTLRCSSQSGHNTVSWYQQALGQGPQFIFQYYREEENGRGNFPPRFSGLQFPNYSSELNVNALELDDSALYLCASSSLLAGFYRDTQYFGPGTRLTVL.

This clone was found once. The CDR3 region has the DNA TGTGCCAGCAGCTTAGGCAGGGGGGACAATGAGCAGTTCTTC. Residues: CASSLGRGDNEQFF. The J gene is TRBJ2-1, the V gene TRBV7-9; D possibly corresponds to TRBD1 (7 bases). The CDR3 has 14 amino acids. Trimming stripped 1 base from V and 5 bases from J, with 9 bases between. The germline CDR1 and CDR2 sequences are SEHNR and FQNEAQ (reference sequence).

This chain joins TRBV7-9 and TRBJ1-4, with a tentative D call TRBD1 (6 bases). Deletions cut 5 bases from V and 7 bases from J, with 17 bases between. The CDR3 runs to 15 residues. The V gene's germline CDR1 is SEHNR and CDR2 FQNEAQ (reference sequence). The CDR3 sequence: CASSQQGWVGEKLFF. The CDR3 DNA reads TGTGCCAGCAGCCAACAGGGTTGGGTTGGTGAAAAACTGTTTTTT.

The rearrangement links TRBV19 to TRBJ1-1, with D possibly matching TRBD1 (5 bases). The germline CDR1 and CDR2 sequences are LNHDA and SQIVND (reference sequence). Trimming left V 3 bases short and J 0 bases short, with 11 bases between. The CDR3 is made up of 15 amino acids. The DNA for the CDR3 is TGTGCCAGTAGTATCGGGCCAGGGATGAACACTGAAGCTTTCTTT. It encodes CASSIGPGMNTEAFF.

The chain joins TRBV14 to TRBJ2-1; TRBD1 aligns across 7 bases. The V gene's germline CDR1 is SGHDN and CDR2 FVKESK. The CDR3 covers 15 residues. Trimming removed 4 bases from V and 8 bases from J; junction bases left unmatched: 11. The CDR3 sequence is CASSLVGQGVDEQFF. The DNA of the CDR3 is TGTGCCAGCAGCCTCGTGGGGCAGGGGGTGGATGAGCAGTTCTTC.

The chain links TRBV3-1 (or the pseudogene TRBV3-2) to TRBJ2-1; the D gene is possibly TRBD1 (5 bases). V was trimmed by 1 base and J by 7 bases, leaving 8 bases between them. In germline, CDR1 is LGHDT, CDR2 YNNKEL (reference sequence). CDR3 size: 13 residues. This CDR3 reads CASSQVGLNEQFF. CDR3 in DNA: TGTGCCAGCAGCCAAGTGGGGCTTAATGAGCAGTTCTTC.

CDR3 amino acids: CASSLVTGGRGNEKLFF. In DNA, the CDR3 is TGTGCCAGCAGCTTAGTTACAGGGGGCCGGGGGAATGAAAAACTGTTTTTT. The gene calls are TRBV7-9 and TRBJ1-4; 9 bases align to TRBD1. Germline V gene data show CDR1 as SEHNR and CDR2 as FQNEAQ (reference sequence). The J segment lost 5 bases and the V segment lost 1 base, leaving 8 bases of the junction unmatched. The CDR3 sequence is 17 residues long.

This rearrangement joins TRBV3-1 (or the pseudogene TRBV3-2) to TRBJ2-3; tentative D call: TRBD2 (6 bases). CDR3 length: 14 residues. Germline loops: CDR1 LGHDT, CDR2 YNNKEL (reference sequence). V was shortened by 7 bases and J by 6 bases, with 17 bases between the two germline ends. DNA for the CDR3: TGTGCCAGCACCCTTAACGTACGGGGGGATACGCAGTATTTT. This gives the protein CASTLNVRGDTQYF.

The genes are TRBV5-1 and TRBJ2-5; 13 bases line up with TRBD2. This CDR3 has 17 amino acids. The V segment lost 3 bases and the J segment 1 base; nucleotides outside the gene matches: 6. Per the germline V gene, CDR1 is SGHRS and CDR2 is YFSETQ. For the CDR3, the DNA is TGCGCCAGCAGCTCAGGACTAGCGGGGGCCCTCCAAGAGACCCAGTACTTC. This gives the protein CASSSGLAGALQETQYF.